The source of this T cell receptor (beta chain) is a study of blood T cell repertoires in COVID-19. The germline V gene encodes CDR1 MNHNS and CDR2 SASEGT. The V end was cut by 1 base, the J end by 4 bases, with 16 bases between. This CDR3 is 16 amino acids long. Using immunoSEQ multiplex PCR, the repertoire was profiled, and TCRdb retains in-frame clones only, with some absent. The data contain under 450,000 clones, about 89% of them singletons. What was sequenced was PBMCs or T cells enriched from blood (not recorded which). This clonotype was obtained from a young man who had recovered from COVID-19. This chain links TRBV6-1 with TRBJ1-1, with D maybe TRBD1 (5 bases). The CDR3, as DNA: TGTGCCAGCAGTGAAGGCCCTGCAGGGTGGGGCACTGAAGCTTTCTTT. Translated: CASSEGPAGWGTEAFF.